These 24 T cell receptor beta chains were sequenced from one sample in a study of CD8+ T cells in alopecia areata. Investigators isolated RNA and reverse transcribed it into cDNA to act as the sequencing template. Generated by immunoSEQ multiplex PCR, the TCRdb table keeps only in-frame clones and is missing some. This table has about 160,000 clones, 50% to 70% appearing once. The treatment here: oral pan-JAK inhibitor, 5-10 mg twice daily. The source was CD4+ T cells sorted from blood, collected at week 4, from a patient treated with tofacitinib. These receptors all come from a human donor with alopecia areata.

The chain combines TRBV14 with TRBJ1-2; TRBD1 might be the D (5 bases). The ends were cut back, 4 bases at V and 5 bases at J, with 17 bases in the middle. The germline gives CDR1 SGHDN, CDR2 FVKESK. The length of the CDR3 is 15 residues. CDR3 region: CASSPLGDPRYGYTF. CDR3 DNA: TGTGCCAGCAGCCCGCTAGGGGACCCGAGATATGGCTACACCTTC.

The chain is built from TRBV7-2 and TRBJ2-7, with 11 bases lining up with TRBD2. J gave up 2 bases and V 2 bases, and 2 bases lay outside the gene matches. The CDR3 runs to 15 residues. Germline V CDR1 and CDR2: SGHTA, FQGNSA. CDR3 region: CASSLSLAGAYEQYF. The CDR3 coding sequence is TGTGCCAGCAGCTTATCACTAGCGGGGGCCTACGAGCAGTACTTC.

CDR3 region: CASSGRGNQPQHF. CDR3 bases: TGTGCCAGCAGTGGCAGGGGCAATCAGCCCCAGCATTTT. The chain employs TRBV25-1 and TRBJ1-5; tentative D call: TRBD1 (5 bases). Germline V gene data show CDR1 as MGHDK and CDR2 as SYGVNS. The V end was cut by 4 bases, the J end by 2 bases, with 6 bases between. There are 13 residues in the CDR3. The variable domain in full, with the rest retrieved from reference TRBV25-1 and TRBJ1-5, is EADIYQTPRYLVIGTGKKITLECSQTMGHDKMYWYQQDPGMELHLIHYSYGVNSTEKGDLSSESTVSRIRTEHFPLTLESARPSHTSQYLCASSGRGNQPQHFGDGTRLSIL.

This CDR3 reads CASSFGSLNSYEQYF. Written as DNA, the CDR3 is TGCGCCAGCAGCTTTGGATCGCTGAACTCCTACGAGCAGTACTTC. This chain uses TRBV5-1 with TRBJ2-7; no definite D call. This CDR3 has 15 residues. From germline, CDR1 is SGHRS and CDR2 YFSETQ. The V end lost 2 bases, the J end lost 0 bases, and 12 bases lay between the germline ends. The full variable domain, its missing parts supplied by reference TRBV5-1 and TRBJ2-7, is KAGVTQTPRYLIKTRGQQVTLSCSPISGHRSVSWYQQTPGQGLQFLFEYFSETQRNKGNFPGRFSGRQFSNSRSEMNVSTLELGDSALYLCASSFGSLNSYEQYFGPGTRLTVT.

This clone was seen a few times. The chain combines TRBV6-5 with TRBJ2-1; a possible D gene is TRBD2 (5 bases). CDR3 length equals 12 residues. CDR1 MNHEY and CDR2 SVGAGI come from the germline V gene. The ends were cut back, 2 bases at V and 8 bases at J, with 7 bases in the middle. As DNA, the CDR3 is TGTGCCAGCAGTTACGGCGGGCATGAGCAGTTCTTC. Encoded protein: CASSYGGHEQFF.

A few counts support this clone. The CDR3 loop reads CASSVEQLGDTDTQYF. The CDR3 nucleotides are TGTGCCAGCAGCGTAGAGCAACTAGGAGACACAGATACGCAGTATTTT. V is TRBV9 and J is TRBJ2-3, with D possibly matching TRBD2 (5 bases). This CDR3 contains 16 residues. V was pared by 0 bases and J by 2 bases, with 13 bases between. The germline V gene has CDR1 SGDLS and CDR2 YYNGEE.

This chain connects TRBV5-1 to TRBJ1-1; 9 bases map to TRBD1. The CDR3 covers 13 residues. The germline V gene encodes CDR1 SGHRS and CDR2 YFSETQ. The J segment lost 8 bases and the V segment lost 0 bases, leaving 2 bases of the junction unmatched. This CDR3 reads CASSLEQGAEAFF. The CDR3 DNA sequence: TGCGCCAGCAGCTTGGAACAGGGGGCCGAAGCTTTCTTT.

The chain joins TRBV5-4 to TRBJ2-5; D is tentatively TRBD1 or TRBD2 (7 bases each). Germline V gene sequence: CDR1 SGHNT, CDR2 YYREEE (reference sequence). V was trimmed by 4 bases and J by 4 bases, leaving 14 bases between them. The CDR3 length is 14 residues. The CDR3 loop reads CASSTQGGRETQYF. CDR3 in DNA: TGTGCCAGCAGCACCCAGGGGGGGCGAGAGACCCAGTACTTC.

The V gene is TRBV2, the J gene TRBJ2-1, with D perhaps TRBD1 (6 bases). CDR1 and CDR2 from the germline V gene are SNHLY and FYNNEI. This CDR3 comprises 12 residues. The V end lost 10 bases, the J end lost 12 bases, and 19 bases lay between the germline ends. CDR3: CATGTRQDVQFF. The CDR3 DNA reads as TGTGCCACCGGGACGAGACAGGATGTGCAGTTCTTC.

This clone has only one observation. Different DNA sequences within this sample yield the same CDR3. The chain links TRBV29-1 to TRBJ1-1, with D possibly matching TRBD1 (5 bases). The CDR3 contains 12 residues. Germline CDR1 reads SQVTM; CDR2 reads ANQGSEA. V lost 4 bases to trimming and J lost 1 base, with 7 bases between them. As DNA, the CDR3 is TGCAGCGTTGGAAGGGGGAACACTGAAGCTTTCTTT. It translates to CSVGRGNTEAFF.

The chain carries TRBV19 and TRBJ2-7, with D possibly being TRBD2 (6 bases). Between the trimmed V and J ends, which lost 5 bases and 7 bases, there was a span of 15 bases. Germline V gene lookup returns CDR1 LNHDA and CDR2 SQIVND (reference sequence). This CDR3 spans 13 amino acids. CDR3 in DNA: TGTGCCAGTAGTGGACGGGGGATTGGAGAGCAGTACTTC. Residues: CASSGRGIGEQYF.

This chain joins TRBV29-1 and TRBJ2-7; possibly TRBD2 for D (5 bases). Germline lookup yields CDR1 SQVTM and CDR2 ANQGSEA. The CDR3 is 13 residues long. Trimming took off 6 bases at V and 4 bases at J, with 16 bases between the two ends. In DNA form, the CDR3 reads TGCAGCGTAGCGGACTCCTTTGGGTACGAGCAGTACTTC. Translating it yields CSVADSFGYEQYF.

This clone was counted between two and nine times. CDR3 nucleotides: TGCAGCGTTGGGGTAGCTATGAACACTGAAGCTTTCTTT. Residues: CSVGVAMNTEAFF. The gene calls are TRBV29-1 and TRBJ1-1; D gene unclear. Germline loops: CDR1 SQVTM, CDR2 ANQGSEA. This CDR3 has 13 residues. V was cut by 4 bases and J by 0 bases, with 9 bases left in between.

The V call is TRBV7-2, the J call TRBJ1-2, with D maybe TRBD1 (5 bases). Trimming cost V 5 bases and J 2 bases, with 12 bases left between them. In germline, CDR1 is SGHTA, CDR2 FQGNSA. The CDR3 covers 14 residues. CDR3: CASSPTGGNYGYTF. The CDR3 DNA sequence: TGTGCCAGCAGCCCGACCGGGGGGAACTATGGCTACACCTTC.

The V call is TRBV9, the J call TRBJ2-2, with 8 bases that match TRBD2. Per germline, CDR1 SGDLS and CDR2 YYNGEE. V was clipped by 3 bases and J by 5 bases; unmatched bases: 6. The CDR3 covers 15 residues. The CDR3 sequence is CASSAAGERTGELFF. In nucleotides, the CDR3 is TGTGCCAGCAGCGCAGCGGGGGAGCGGACCGGGGAGCTGTTTTTT.

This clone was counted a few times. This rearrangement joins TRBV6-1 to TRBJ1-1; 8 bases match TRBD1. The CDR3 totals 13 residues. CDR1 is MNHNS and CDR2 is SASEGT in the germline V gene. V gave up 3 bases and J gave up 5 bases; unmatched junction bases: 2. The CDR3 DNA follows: TGTGCCAGCAGTGACCGACAGGGGACTGAAGCTTTCTTT. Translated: CASSDRQGTEAFF.

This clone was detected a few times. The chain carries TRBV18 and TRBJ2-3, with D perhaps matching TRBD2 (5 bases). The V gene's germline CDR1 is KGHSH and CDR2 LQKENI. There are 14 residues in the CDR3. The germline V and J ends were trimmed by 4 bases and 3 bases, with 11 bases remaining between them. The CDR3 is CASSLQPGTDTQYF. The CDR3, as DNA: TGTGCCAGCTCACTCCAACCGGGGACAGATACGCAGTATTTT.

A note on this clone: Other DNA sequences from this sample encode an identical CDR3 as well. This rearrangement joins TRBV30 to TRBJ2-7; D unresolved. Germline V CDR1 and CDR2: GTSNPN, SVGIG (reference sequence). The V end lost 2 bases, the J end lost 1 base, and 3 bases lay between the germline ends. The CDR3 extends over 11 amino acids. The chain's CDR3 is CAWSPSYEQYF. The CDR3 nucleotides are TGTGCCTGGAGTCCTTCCTACGAGCAGTACTTC.

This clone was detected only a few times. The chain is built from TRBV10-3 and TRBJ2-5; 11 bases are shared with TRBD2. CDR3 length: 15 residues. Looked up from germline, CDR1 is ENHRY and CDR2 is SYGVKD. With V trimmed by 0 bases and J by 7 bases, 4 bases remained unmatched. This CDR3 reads CAISESQLAGGTQYF. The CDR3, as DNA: TGTGCCATCAGTGAGTCTCAGCTAGCGGGGGGGACCCAGTACTTC.

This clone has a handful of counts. CDR3 loop: CASSKGDTQYF. Written as DNA, the CDR3 is TGTGCCAGCAGCAAAGGAGATACGCAGTATTTT. J is TRBJ2-3 and V is TRBV21-1. TRBV21-1 constitutes a pseudogene. The length of the CDR3 is 11 residues.

The CDR3 DNA reads TGTGCCAGCAGCGTAGACCTAAAGAACTCCTACAATGAGCAGTTCTTC. The encoded protein is CASSVDLKNSYNEQFF. V gene TRBV9 combines with J gene TRBJ2-1; D gene ambiguous. Trimming pared 0 bases from V and 0 bases from J, leaving 10 bases between. Looked up from germline, CDR1 is SGDLS and CDR2 is YYNGEE. The CDR3 contains 16 residues.

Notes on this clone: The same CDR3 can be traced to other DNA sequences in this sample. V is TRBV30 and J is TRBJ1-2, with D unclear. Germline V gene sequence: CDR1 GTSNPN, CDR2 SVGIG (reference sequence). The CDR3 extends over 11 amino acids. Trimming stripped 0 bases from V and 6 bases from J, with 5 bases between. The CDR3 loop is CAWSVLDGYTF. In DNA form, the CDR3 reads TGTGCCTGGAGTGTTCTGGATGGCTACACCTTC.

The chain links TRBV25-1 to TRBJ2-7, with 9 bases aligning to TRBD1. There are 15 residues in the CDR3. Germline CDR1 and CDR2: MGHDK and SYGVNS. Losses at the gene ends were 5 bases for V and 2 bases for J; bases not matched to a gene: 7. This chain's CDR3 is CASSSRDRVAYEQYF. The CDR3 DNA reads TGTGCCAGCAGTAGCCGGGACAGGGTCGCCTACGAGCAGTACTTC.

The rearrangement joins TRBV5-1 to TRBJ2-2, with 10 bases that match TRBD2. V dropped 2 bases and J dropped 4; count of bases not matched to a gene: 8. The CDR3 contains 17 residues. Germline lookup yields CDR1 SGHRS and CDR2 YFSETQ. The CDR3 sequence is CASSFLLAGILTGELFF. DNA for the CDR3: TGCGCCAGCAGCTTCTTACTAGCGGGGATCCTCACCGGGGAGCTGTTTTTT.